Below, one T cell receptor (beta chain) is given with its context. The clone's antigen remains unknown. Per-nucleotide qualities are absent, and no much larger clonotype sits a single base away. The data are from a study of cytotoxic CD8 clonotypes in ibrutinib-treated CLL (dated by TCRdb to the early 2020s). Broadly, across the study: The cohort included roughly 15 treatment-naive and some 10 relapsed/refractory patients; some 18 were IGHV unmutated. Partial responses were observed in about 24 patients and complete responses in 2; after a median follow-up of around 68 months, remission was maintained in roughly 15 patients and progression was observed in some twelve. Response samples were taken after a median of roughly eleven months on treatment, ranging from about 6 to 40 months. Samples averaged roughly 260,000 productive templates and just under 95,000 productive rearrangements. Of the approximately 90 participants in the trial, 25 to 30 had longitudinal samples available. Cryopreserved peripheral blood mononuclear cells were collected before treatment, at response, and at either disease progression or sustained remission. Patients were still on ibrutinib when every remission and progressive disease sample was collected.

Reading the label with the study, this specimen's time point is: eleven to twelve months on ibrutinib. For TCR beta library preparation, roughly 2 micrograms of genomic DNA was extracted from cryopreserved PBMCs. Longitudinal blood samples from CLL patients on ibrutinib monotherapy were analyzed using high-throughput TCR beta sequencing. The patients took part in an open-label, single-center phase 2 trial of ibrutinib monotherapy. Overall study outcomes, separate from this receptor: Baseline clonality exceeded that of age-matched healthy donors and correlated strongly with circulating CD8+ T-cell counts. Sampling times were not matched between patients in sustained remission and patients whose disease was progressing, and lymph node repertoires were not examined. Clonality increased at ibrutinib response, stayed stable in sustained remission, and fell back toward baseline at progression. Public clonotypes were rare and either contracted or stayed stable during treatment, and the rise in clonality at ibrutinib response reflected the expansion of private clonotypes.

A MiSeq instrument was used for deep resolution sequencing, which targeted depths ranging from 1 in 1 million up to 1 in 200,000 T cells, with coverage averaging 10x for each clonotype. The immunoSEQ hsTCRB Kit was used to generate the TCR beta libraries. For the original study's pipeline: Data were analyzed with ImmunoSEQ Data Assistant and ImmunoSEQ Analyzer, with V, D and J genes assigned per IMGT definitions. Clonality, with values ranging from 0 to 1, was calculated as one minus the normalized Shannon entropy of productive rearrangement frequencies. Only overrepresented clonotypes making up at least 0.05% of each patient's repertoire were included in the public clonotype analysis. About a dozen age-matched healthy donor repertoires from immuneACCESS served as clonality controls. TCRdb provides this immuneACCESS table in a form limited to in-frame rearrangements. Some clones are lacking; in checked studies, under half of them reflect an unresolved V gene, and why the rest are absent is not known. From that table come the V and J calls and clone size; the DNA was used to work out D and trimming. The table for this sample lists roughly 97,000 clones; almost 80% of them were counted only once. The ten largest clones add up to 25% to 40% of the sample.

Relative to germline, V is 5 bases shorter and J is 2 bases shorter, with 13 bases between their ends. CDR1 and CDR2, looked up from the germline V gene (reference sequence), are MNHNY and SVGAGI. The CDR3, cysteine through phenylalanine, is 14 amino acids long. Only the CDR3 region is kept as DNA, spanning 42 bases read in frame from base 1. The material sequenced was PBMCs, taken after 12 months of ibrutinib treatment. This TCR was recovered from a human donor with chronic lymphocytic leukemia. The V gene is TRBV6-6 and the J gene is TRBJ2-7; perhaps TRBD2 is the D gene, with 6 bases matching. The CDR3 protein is CASSQAGSPYEQYF. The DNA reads TGTGCCAGCAGTCAGGCGGGGAGTCCCTACGAGCAGTACTTC.